The sample holds a few counts of the clone carrying this T cell receptor (beta chain). As yet, its antigen is unknown. The data were taken from a study of CD8 T cells in Susac syndrome. Study conclusions and caveats: The study admitted that it had a relatively small number of individuals in its TCR sequencing and HLA analysis.

This CDR3 region has 15 residues. J gave up 7 bases and V 5 bases, and 8 bases lay outside the gene matches. CDR1 and CDR2 from the germline V gene are SEHNR and FQNEAQ (reference sequence). TCR beta from blood CD8+ and CD4+ T cells was sequenced. Relapsing-remitting disease, either stable or active, was present in the treatment-naive patients who were the multiple sclerosis controls. The authors reverse transcribed roughly 0.5 to 1 ug RNA with random hexamers. TCR beta CDR3 was amplified by immunoSEQ multiplex PCR. This amplification extended across 54 Vbeta and 13 Jbeta segments. TCRdb re-called the immunoSEQ multiplex PCR reads through MiXCR, storing one row per CDR3 protein. Counted here are fewer than 200,000 distinct CDR3 sequences, around 96% occurring once; the ten biggest clones make up 0.15% to 0.2%.

The sequenced material came from CD8+ T cells from PBMCs. The V gene is TRBV7-9, the J gene TRBJ2-7, with 13 positions matching TRBD2. The sequence was collected from a human donor with multiple sclerosis. The CDR3 coding sequence is TGTGCCAGCAGCCCTGCTCCGGGACTAGCGGGGGAGCAGTACTTC. Its translation is CASSPAPGLAGEQYF.